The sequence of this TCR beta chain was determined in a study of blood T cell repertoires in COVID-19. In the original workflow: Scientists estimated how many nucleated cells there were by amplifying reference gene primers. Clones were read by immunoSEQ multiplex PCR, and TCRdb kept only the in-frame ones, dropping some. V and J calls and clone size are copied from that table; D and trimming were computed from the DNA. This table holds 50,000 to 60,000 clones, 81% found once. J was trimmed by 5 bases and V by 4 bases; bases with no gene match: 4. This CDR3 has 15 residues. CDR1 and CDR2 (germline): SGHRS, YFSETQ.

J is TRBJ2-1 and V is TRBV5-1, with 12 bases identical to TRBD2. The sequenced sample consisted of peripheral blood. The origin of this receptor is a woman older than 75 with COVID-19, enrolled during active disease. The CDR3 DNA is TGCGCCAGCAGCCCCCGACTAGCGGGGGACAATGAGCAGTTCTTC. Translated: CASSPRLAGDNEQFF.